This T cell receptor beta chain was obtained from a study of CD8+ T cells in alopecia areata. cDNA serving as the sequencing template came from extracted, reverse transcribed RNA. The table came from immunoSEQ multiplex PCR; TCRdb's copy has only in-frame clones and leaves some out. The sample has 89,000 or so clones, just over 50% seen once. Collection of lesional scalp punch biopsies and peripheral blood was performed in alopecia areata patients. Germline CDR1 reads GTSNPN; CDR2 reads SVGIG (reference sequence). J lost 5 bases, V lost 2 bases, and 4 bases had no gene match. The CDR3 extends over 14 amino acids. For this clone: What it binds is unknown.

The study's findings and limits: Tissue-resident alphabeta T cells belonging to normal skin likewise get sequenced within scalp specimens. Possibly as an HLA-related effect, TCR sharing across patients appeared less clear than in mice. Elevated clonality characterized lesional scalp relative to normal scalp, particularly in alopecia totalis/universalis.

The sequenced material came from NKG2D-high CD8+ T cells sorted from blood. The origin of this receptor is a human donor with alopecia areata. This chain joins TRBV30 and TRBJ1-5; 9 positions agree with TRBD1. CDR3 region: CAWSPGQGHQPQHF. CDR3 nucleotide sequence: TGTGCCTGGAGTCCGGGACAGGGACATCAGCCCCAGCATTTT. The full variable domain, completed using reference TRBV30 and TRBJ1-5, is SQTIHQWPATLVQPVGSPLSLECTVEGTSNPNLYWYRQAAGRGLQLLFYSVGIGQISSEVPQNLSASRPQDRQFILSSKKLLLSDSGFYLCAWSPGQGHQPQHFGDGTRLSIL.